A selection of T cell receptor beta chains follows, all from one sample in a study of cytomegalovirus exposure and HLA in healthy donors. Method: immunoSEQ multiplex PCR; TCRdb's copy keeps in-frame clones and lacks some. This table holds around 190,000 clones, roughly 85% found once. The sequencing input was PBMCs. Receptor source: a woman aged 25 to 45 in good health and CMV-seropositive. The CDR3 runs from the conserved cysteine through the conserved F or W. The D gene is left open where the match is weak. Some rows have no size entry. The others give once, few or many, or a class for an expanded clone.

D: TRBD2
V: TRBV7-2
J: TRBJ2-2
size: .
CDR3: CASSLGSSGHTGELFF
DNA: TGTGCCAGCAGCTTAGGTTCTAGCGGACACACCGGGGAGCTGTTTTTT

D: TRBD1
V: TRBV7-9
J: TRBJ2-6
size: once
CDR3: CASSSIRTGLRSGANVLTF
DNA: TGTGCCAGCAGCTCGATCCGGACAGGTTTACGCTCTGGGGCCAACGTCCTGACTTTC

D: TRBD1
V: TRBV27
J: TRBJ2-7
size: .
CDR3: CASRRDSSYEQYF
DNA: TGTGCCAGCAGAAGGGACAGCAGCTACGAGCAGTACTTC

D: .
V: TRBV29-1
J: TRBJ2-2
size: .
CDR3: CSVSQGGYTGELFF
DNA: TGCAGCGTCTCTCAGGGGGGATACACCGGGGAGCTGTTTTTT

D: TRBD2
V: TRBV27
J: TRBJ2-2
size: .
CDR3: CASSLSSGTAGELFF
DNA: TGTGCCAGCAGTTTATCGAGCGGGACCGCCGGGGAGCTGTTTTTT

D: TRBD1
V: TRBV15
J: TRBJ2-7
size: .
CDR3: CATSRVQDRNYEQYF
DNA: TGTGCCACCAGCAGAGTTCAGGACAGGAACTACGAGCAGTACTTC

D: .
V: TRBV7-6
J: TRBJ2-2
size: .
CDR3: CASSSRENTGELFF
DNA: TGTGCCAGCAGCTCCAGGGAGAACACCGGGGAGCTGTTTTTT

D: .
V: TRBV2
J: TRBJ1-2
size: .
CDR3: CASSGDIRSYGYTF
DNA: TGTGCCAGCAGCGGGGACATAAGGTCATATGGCTACACCTTC

D: TRBD1
V: TRBV6-1
J: TRBJ1-5
size: .
CDR3: CASSEVGTDRGAQHF
DNA: TGTGCCAGCAGTGAAGTTGGGACAGACCGAGGGGCCCAGCATTTT

D: TRBD1
V: TRBV10-3
J: TRBJ1-1
size: .
CDR3: CAIRQTGDTEAFF
DNA: TGTGCCATCAGGCAGACAGGGGACACTGAAGCTTTCTTT

D: TRBD2
V: TRBV4-2
J: TRBJ2-5
size: .
CDR3: CASSQGTSAQETQYF
DNA: TGTGCCAGCAGCCAGGGGACTAGCGCCCAAGAGACCCAGTACTTC

D: .
V: TRBV7-6
J: TRBJ1-1
size: .
CDR3: CASSPSGADTEAFF
DNA: TGTGCCAGCAGCCCAAGCGGGGCAGACACTGAAGCTTTCTTT

D: TRBD2
V: TRBV5-1
J: TRBJ2-3
size: .
CDR3: CASSFSTSGGPTDTQYF
DNA: TGCGCCAGCAGCTTCTCGACTAGCGGGGGGCCCACAGATACGCAGTATTTT

D: .
V: TRBV5-4
J: TRBJ1-6
size: .
CDR3: CASSLRLNNSPLHF
DNA: TGTGCCAGCAGCCTCCGACTCAATAATTCACCCCTCCACTTT

D: TRBD1
V: TRBV5-4
J: TRBJ2-3
size: once
CDR3: CASRRDRETDTQYF
DNA: TGTGCCAGCAGGCGAGACAGGGAGACAGATACGCAGTATTTT

D: .
V: TRBV2
J: TRBJ2-5
size: once
CDR3: CASGYRVSETQYF
DNA: TGTGCCAGCGGATACAGGGTATCAGAGACCCAGTACTTC

D: .
V: TRBV11-1
J: TRBJ2-7
size: .
CDR3: CASSLALDRSLEQYF
DNA: TGTGCCAGCAGCTTAGCTCTAGACAGGTCCTTGGAGCAGTACTTC

D: TRBD1
V: TRBV6-5
J: TRBJ1-2
size: .
CDR3: CATETGDGYTF
DNA: TGTGCCACCGAGACAGGGGATGGCTACACCTTC

D: TRBD1
V: TRBV15
J: TRBJ1-2
size: .
CDR3: CATSRGQGAIGYTF
DNA: TGTGCCACCAGCAGAGGACAGGGGGCGATTGGCTACACCTTC

D: TRBD1
V: TRBV5-4
J: TRBJ1-6
size: .
CDR3: CASSLFGGGNSPLHF
DNA: TGTGCCAGCAGCTTGTTCGGAGGGGGCAATTCACCCCTCCACTTT

D: .
V: TRBV20-1
J: TRBJ2-7
size: .
CDR3: CSVQEANEQYF
DNA: TGCAGTGTTCAAGAGGCTAACGAGCAGTACTTC

D: TRBD1
V: TRBV11-2
J: TRBJ1-4
size: .
CDR3: CASSSITGGIGRGLFF
DNA: TGTGCCAGCAGCTCGATTACAGGGGGCATAGGTCGGGGACTGTTTTTT

D: .
V: TRBV27
J: TRBJ1-5
size: .
CDR3: CASSTGLKPQHF
DNA: TGTGCCAGCAGCACTGGACTTAAGCCCCAGCATTTT

D: .
V: TRBV11-2
J: TRBJ1-2
size: .
CDR3: CASSFRRVPNYGYTF
DNA: TGTGCCAGCAGCTTTCGCCGGGTACCTAACTATGGCTACACCTTC

D: .
V: TRBV4-2
J: TRBJ2-5
size: .
CDR3: CASSPREQQETQYF
DNA: TGTGCCAGCAGCCCTCGGGAACAACAAGAGACCCAGTACTTC

D: TRBD2
V: TRBV19
J: TRBJ2-1
size: .
CDR3: CASRLAGGGPNEQFF
DNA: TGTGCCAGCCGACTAGCGGGGGGCGGGCCCAACGAGCAGTTCTTC

D: TRBD2
V: TRBV7-6
J: TRBJ2-1
size: .
CDR3: CASSPYGRGVYNEQFF
DNA: TGTGCCAGCAGCCCCTATGGGCGGGGGGTTTACAATGAGCAGTTCTTC

D: TRBD1
V: TRBV19
J: TRBJ2-5
size: .
CDR3: CASSNQTGGQETQYF
DNA: TGTGCCAGTAGTAACCAGACAGGGGGGCAGGAGACCCAGTACTTC

D: TRBD1
V: TRBV29-1
J: TRBJ2-5
size: .
CDR3: CSAGTGGETQYF
DNA: TGCAGCGCCGGGACAGGGGGAGAGACCCAGTACTTC

D: TRBD2
V: TRBV27
J: TRBJ2-5
size: few
CDR3: CASSSLAGRAPQETQYF
DNA: TGTGCCAGCAGTTCCCTAGCGGGTCGCGCCCCTCAAGAGACCCAGTACTTC

D: TRBD2
V: TRBV10-3
J: TRBJ2-3
size: few
CDR3: CAVTSGTKSLDTQYF
DNA: TGTGCCGTGACTAGCGGGACGAAGAGTCTAGATACGCAGTATTTT